Sequencing of this TCR beta chain was carried out in a study of cytomegalovirus exposure and HLA in healthy donors. Study findings and constraints: Some V segments, TRBV6-2 and TRBV6-3 among them, were indistinguishable and were therefore excluded. Whilst most TCR sequences proved rare, a subset of public TCRs occurred across many donors.

Regarding this clone: What it binds is unknown.

Researchers ran the PCR with 60 Vbeta and 13 Jbeta primers. Here immunoSEQ multiplex PCR was the method, and the copy in TCRdb shows in-frame clones only, minus some. The table has a few hundred thousand clones, around 80% seen once. The J segment lost 2 bases and the V segment lost 5 bases, leaving 7 bases of the junction unmatched. Germline CDR1 SEHNR, CDR2 FQNEAQ (reference sequence). The CDR3 extends over 17 amino acids. The V call is TRBV7-9, the J call TRBJ2-3; 13 nucleotides align to TRBD2. The sequenced sample was PBMCs. The sequence was collected from a man aged 25-45 years in good health and CMV-seronegative. The CDR3 sequence is CASSVGLAGALTDTQYF. The CDR3 DNA sequence: TGTGCCAGCAGCGTAGGACTAGCGGGGGCCCTCACAGATACGCAGTATTTT.